The 21 T cell receptor beta chains in this list originate from one sample, sequenced in a study of siplizumab effects on memory and regulatory T cells (dated by TCRdb to between 2017 and 2020). The protocol used for the library was the immunoSEQ multiplex PCR assay. TCRdb limited this immuneACCESS table to in-frame rearrangements with V and J called. A share of clones is missing; checked studies link under half to unresolved V genes, and the rest is unexplained. A total of roughly 97,000 clones appear in this sample, about 93% of them only once. The biggest ten clones account for 0.6% to 0.7% of the sample. The sample consisted of Tregs sorted from blood. The receptor set was obtained from a human donor in good health.

The rearrangement uses TRBV19 and TRBJ1-2; 7 nucleotides align to TRBD1. The junction had 0 bases not matched to a gene; V was cut back by 6 bases and J by 5 bases. Per the germline V gene, CDR1 is LNHDA and CDR2 is SQIVND (reference sequence). The CDR3 consists of 11 residues. The CDR3 loop is CASRQGYGYTF. The CDR3 bases are TGTGCCAGTAGACAGGGGTATGGCTACACCTTC.

V usage is TRBV23-1 and J usage is TRBJ2-1, with D perhaps TRBD2 (5 bases). TRBV23-1 is known as an ORF, though its function is uncertain. The CDR3 has 14 residues. Deletions cut 3 bases from V and 9 bases from J, with 15 bases between. The CDR3 sequence: CASSHRRTRPEQFF. Written as DNA, the CDR3 is TGCGCCAGCAGTCACCGCCGGACTCGACCTGAGCAGTTCTTC.

The J gene is TRBJ1-2, the V gene TRBV28, with D tentatively TRBD1 (5 bases). The CDR3 runs to 13 residues. Germline CDR1 and CDR2: MDHEN and SYDVKM. V lost 5 bases to trimming and J lost 7 bases, with 14 bases between them. Written as DNA, the CDR3 is TGTGCCAGCAGTCTAACTGTGGGACGTGGCTACACCTTC. Translated, it gives CASSLTVGRGYTF.

The rearrangement joins TRBV5-4 to TRBJ1-2; a possible D gene is TRBD1 (5 bases). Trimming took 1 base from V and 8 from J, leaving 12 bases between them. This CDR3 comprises 13 residues. Germline V gene data show CDR1 as SGHNT and CDR2 as YYREEE (reference sequence). DNA for the CDR3: TGTGCCAGCAGCTTGCAGGGATCAAAGGGCTACACCTTC. It specifies CASSLQGSKGYTF. The complete variable domain, with remaining parts taken from reference TRBV5-4 and TRBJ1-2, reads ETGVTQSPTHLIKTRGQQVTLRCSSQSGHNTVSWYQQALGQGPQFIFQYYREEENGRGNFPPRFSGLQFPNYSSELNVNALELDDSALYLCASSLQGSKGYTFGSGTRLTVV.

The rearrangement links TRBV6-6 to TRBJ2-5; the match to TRBD1 covers 9 bases. Germline-derived CDR1 and CDR2 are MNHNY and SVGAGI (reference sequence). The V segment lost 2 bases and the J segment 3 bases; nucleotides outside the gene matches: 4. This CDR3 is 15 amino acids long. DNA of the CDR3: TGTGCCAGCAGTTACGTGGGGACAGGGAAAGAGACCCAGTACTTC. As protein: CASSYVGTGKETQYF.

This rearrangement joins TRBV5-4 to TRBJ2-7; the match to TRBD1 covers 11 bases. Trimming took 4 bases from V and 3 from J; bases not matched to a gene: 6. The germline gives CDR1 SGHNT, CDR2 YYREEE (reference sequence). This CDR3 region has 15 residues. The CDR3 region has the DNA TGTGCCAGCAGCCGGGCCGGGACAGGGGGCTACGAGCAGTACTTC. Translation gives CASSRAGTGGYEQYF.

The chain uses TRBV29-1 and TRBJ1-3, with D unclear. Trimming left V 4 bases short and J 3 bases short, with 4 bases between. The V gene's germline CDR1 is SQVTM and CDR2 ANQGSEA. The CDR3 is 11 amino acids. This CDR3 reads CSVAGGNTIYF. As DNA, the CDR3 is TGCAGCGTTGCAGGTGGAAACACCATATATTTT. Based on the CDR3 plus reference TRBV29-1 and TRBJ1-3, the full variable domain is SAVISQKPSRDICQRGTSLTIQCQVDSQVTMMFWYRQQPGQSLTLIATANQGSEATYESGFVIDKFPISRPNLTFSTLTVSNMSPEDSSIYLCSVAGGNTIYFGEGSWLTVV.

The chain couples TRBV20-1 to TRBJ2-5; D is unresolved. Germline V gives CDR1 DFQATT, CDR2 SNEGSKA (reference sequence). Deletions cut 3 bases from V and 5 bases from J, with 7 bases between. The CDR3 loop spans 11 amino acids. This CDR3 reads CSASPDETQYF. For the CDR3, the DNA is TGCAGTGCTAGCCCCGATGAGACCCAGTACTTC.

V gene TRBV11-2 combines with J gene TRBJ1-5; no clear D. Per the germline V gene, CDR1 is SGHAT and CDR2 is FQNNGV. This CDR3 contains 13 residues. V lost 1 base, J lost 1 base, and 2 bases lay in between. CDR3 sequence reads: CASSLGSNQPQHF. CDR3 sequence (DNA): TGTGCCAGCAGCTTAGGGAGCAATCAGCCCCAGCATTTT.

This clone has only a few counts. V usage is TRBV7-3 and J usage is TRBJ2-1; D might be TRBD1 or TRBD2, each matching 5 bases. V was cut by 5 bases and J by 5 bases, with 10 bases left in between. CDR3 size: 13 residues. The germline V gene encodes CDR1 SGHTA and CDR2 FQGTGA. As DNA, the CDR3 is TGTGCCAGCAGCGTTGGGACCGACAATGAGCAGTTCTTC. Protein product: CASSVGTDNEQFF.

The CDR3 is CASSLGLVWVYGYTF. CDR3 nucleotide sequence: TGTGCCAGCAGCTTGGGGTTGGTGTGGGTCTATGGCTACACCTTC. The V call is TRBV5-5, the J call TRBJ1-2; D unresolved. V was shortened by 0 bases and J by 4 bases, with 13 bases between the two germline ends. CDR1 is SGHKS and CDR2 is YYEKEE in the germline V gene (reference sequence). The CDR3 has 15 residues.

The genes are TRBV5-6 and TRBJ2-1; D might be TRBD1 or TRBD2, each matching 5 bases. CDR1 and CDR2 from the germline V gene are SGHDT and YYEEEE. Trimming shortened V by 3 bases and J by 3 bases, and 13 bases separated the two germline ends. This CDR3 is 15 amino acids long. CDR3: CASSSGPDFYNEQFF. The CDR3 DNA sequence: TGTGCCAGCAGCTCGGGGCCGGACTTCTACAATGAGCAGTTCTTC.

V is TRBV21-1 and J is TRBJ2-3. TRBV21-1 is shown as a pseudogene. This CDR3 has 13 amino acids. In DNA, the CDR3 is TGTGCCAGCAGCAGGGAACACACAGATACGCAGTATTTT. Encoded protein: CASSREHTDTQYF.

The V gene is TRBV5-1, the J gene TRBJ2-5; D unclear. Germline V gene sequence: CDR1 SGHRS, CDR2 YFSETQ. The CDR3 extends over 15 amino acids. With 0 bases removed from V and 2 bases from J, the gap between germline ends came to 11 bases. CDR3 nucleotide sequence: TGCGCCAGCAGCTTGGGGCAGGCGGTTCAAGAGACCCAGTACTTC. As protein: CASSLGQAVQETQYF.

This chain uses TRBV19 with TRBJ2-7, with 12 bases aligning to TRBD1. CDR1 and CDR2 (germline): LNHDA, SQIVND (reference sequence). V lost 4 bases and J lost 3; bases outside the gene matches: 10. The CDR3 consists of 17 residues. The CDR3 spells CASSSPAGTGGSYEQYF. CDR3 in DNA: TGTGCCAGTAGTAGCCCTGCTGGGACAGGGGGCAGCTACGAGCAGTACTTC.

The chain combines TRBV7-9 with TRBJ1-6; 7 nucleotides match TRBD1. The CDR3 is made up of 16 amino acids. V lost 5 bases, J lost 1 base, and 5 bases stayed unmatched. Germline V CDR1 and CDR2: SEHNR, FQNEAQ (reference sequence). CDR3 nucleotide sequence: TGTGCCAGCAGCGACGGGACAGCTTCCTATAATTCACCCCTCCACTTT. It codes for CASSDGTASYNSPLHF.

The chain links TRBV29-1 to TRBJ2-1; 9 nucleotides align to TRBD2. Unmatched junction bases numbered 2, after V lost 5 bases and J lost 0 bases. The CDR3 has 14 residues. Germline CDR1 and CDR2: SQVTM and ANQGSEA. The CDR3 DNA is TGCAGCGTTCTTAGCGGGAGCTCCTACAATGAGCAGTTCTTC. It translates to CSVLSGSSYNEQFF.

This chain joins TRBV7-9 and TRBJ2-5; no reliable D call. The CDR3 totals 12 residues. The germline gives CDR1 SEHNR, CDR2 FQNEAQ (reference sequence). The V and J ends lost 1 base and 4 bases respectively, with 4 bases between them. CDR3 sequence reads: CASSLVSETQYF. CDR3 sequence (DNA): TGTGCCAGCAGCTTAGTGTCAGAGACCCAGTACTTC.

This chain joins TRBV4-3 and TRBJ1-1; 7 bases line up with TRBD1. Germline V lookup: CDR1 LGHNA, CDR2 YSLEER. The CDR3 has 13 residues. Trimming cost V 4 bases and J 3 bases; bases outside gene matches: 2. CDR3: CASSRDRDTEAFF. CDR3 bases: TGCGCCAGCAGCCGAGACAGGGACACTGAAGCTTTCTTT.

This rearrangement joins TRBV4-2 to TRBJ2-2, with D possibly being TRBD1 (6 bases). The CDR3 is made up of 16 amino acids. V lost 4 bases to trimming and J lost 7 bases, with 19 bases between them. From germline, CDR1 is LGHNA and CDR2 YNFKEQ. This CDR3 is CASSLKQGLSVGELFF. DNA of the CDR3: TGTGCCAGCAGCCTTAAACAGGGTTTGTCAGTCGGGGAGCTGTTTTTT.

This rearrangement joins TRBV5-4 to TRBJ1-2; 7 nucleotides align to TRBD1. In germline, CDR1 is SGHNT, CDR2 YYREEE (reference sequence). Losses at the gene ends were 4 bases for V and 7 bases for J; bases not matched to a gene: 10. The CDR3 consists of 14 residues. DNA for the CDR3: TGTGCCAGCAGCCCGGACAGGCGGGTGGGTGGCTACACCTTC. Its translation: CASSPDRRVGGYTF.